The sequence of this T cell receptor beta chain was determined in a study of T cell responses to AZD1222 COVID-19 vaccine. Germline CDR1 and CDR2: LGHNA and YSLEER. Trimming stripped 0 bases from V and 3 bases from J, with 6 bases between. The CDR3 sequence is 13 residues long. TCRdb keeps only in-frame clones here, not all; method: immunoSEQ multiplex PCR. The sample holds about 100,000 clones, about 86% seen once. Source: peripheral blood, taken on day 0 of AZD1222 vaccination. This sequence joins TRBV4-3 and TRBJ2-7, with D uncertain. The receptor was derived from an adult in good health. In DNA form, the CDR3 reads TGCGCCAGCAGCCAAGATTCAGGCTACGAGCAGTACTTC. Protein: CASSQDSGYEQYF.